This TCR beta chain appears in the sequencing data of a study of identical twins. Study-wide findings and caveats: Excess sharing between twins was weaker in beta out-of-frame sequences. Interpretation of the results relied on cross-sectional statistical analysis and not on following the same donors.

Unique molecular identifiers were in the cDNA, with template-switch universal primer binding. TCRdb redid the calling of the 5' RACE reads with MiXCR, one entry per CDR3 protein. The sample contains around 1.7 million distinct CDR3 sequences, roughly 35% of which appear only once. A note on this clonotype: Its antigen is as yet unknown.

The CDR3 has 15 amino acids. The junction had 5 bases not matched to a gene; V was cut back by 3 bases and J by 1 base. The receptor was isolated from a newborn girl in good health. The chain is built from TRBV12-3 or TRBV12-4 and TRBJ1-1; TRBD1 aligns across 7 bases. Sequencing was done on a sample of cord blood. The CDR3 nucleotides read TGTGCCAGCAGTTTTCTCGACAGGGCGAACACTGAAGCTTTCTTT. Its protein product is CASSFLDRANTEAFF.